These 25 T cell receptor beta chains came from one sample sequenced in a study of shared clonotypes between healthy human individuals. CD45RO-negative cells were positively selected for CCR7, leaving out terminally differentiated effector memory CD45RA+ cells. TCRdb keeps only in-frame clones here, not all; method: immunoSEQ multiplex PCR. The top ten hold about 1.1% of the sample, which has over 2 million clones, about 95% seen once. The sequenced material came from naive CD8+ T cells sorted from blood. These receptors all come from a man between 18 and 35 years old in good health.

V and J are TRBV11-3 and TRBJ2-5; a possible D gene is TRBD2 (6 bases). Germline V gene lookup returns CDR1 SGHNT and CDR2 YENEEA. There are 15 residues in the CDR3. Trimming pared 6 bases from V and 5 bases from J, leaving 19 bases between. CDR3 nucleotide sequence: TGTGCCAGCAGGAGGGTGCGGGGCGGGATCGAGACCCAGTACTTC. Its protein product is CASRRVRGGIETQYF.

The J gene is TRBJ2-7, the V gene TRBV19; 8 positions match TRBD2. Looked up from germline, CDR1 is LNHDA and CDR2 is SQIVND (reference sequence). V dropped 3 bases and J dropped 5; count of bases not matched to a gene: 6. The CDR3 has 14 amino acids. CDR3 residues: CASSMGAGVDEQYF. The CDR3 nucleotides read TGTGCCAGTAGTATGGGAGCGGGAGTTGACGAGCAGTACTTC.

A word on this clone: The junction differs from germline at one of its ends, possibly a read error. This chain links TRBV7-7 with TRBJ2-7; 11 bases are a match to TRBD2. The CDR3 is 14 amino acids. Germline CDR1 is SSHAT and CDR2 is FNYEAQ (reference sequence). CDR3 loop: CASSLLAGAYEQYF. For the CDR3, the DNA is TGTGCTAGCAGCTTACTAGCGGGAGCCTACGAGCAGTACTTC.

The rearrangement uses TRBV6-5 and TRBJ2-2; D ambiguous. CDR3 length: 15 amino acids. Germline V gene lookup returns CDR1 MNHEY and CDR2 SVGAGI. Trimming took 7 bases from V and 0 from J, leaving 12 bases between them. The CDR3 region has the DNA TGTGCCAGCACCTTGGACGGCGCGAACACCGGGGAGCTGTTTTTT. This codes for CASTLDGANTGELFF.

The CDR3 bases are TGCGCCAGCAGTGTCGGCAGCACCTACGAGCAGTACTTC. It is translated as CASSVGSTYEQYF. V is TRBV10-2 and J is TRBJ2-7; D uncertain. The length of the CDR3 is 13 residues. V lost 4 bases and J 2 bases, leaving 9 bases between the germline ends. The germline V gene has CDR1 WSHSY and CDR2 SAAADI.

The CDR3 spells CASSYPLGQGALSYEQYF. The CDR3 DNA reads as TGTGCCAGCAGCTACCCCCTCGGGCAGGGGGCACTCTCCTACGAGCAGTACTTC. The genes are TRBV7-9 and TRBJ2-7, with 8 nucleotides matching TRBD1. This CDR3 contains 18 residues. The V and J ends lost 4 bases and 0 bases, in that order; junction bases with no gene match: 14. Germline CDR1 is SEHNR and CDR2 is FQNEAQ (reference sequence).

The genes are TRBV5-1 and TRBJ2-7; 11 bases are shared with TRBD2. Germline-derived CDR1 and CDR2 are SGHRS and YFSETQ. V lost 4 bases, J lost 1 base, and 7 bases stayed unmatched. This CDR3 region has 16 residues. Written as DNA, the CDR3 is TGCGCCAGCAGCGCGAGGACTAGCGGGCTTTCCTACGAGCAGTACTTC. Protein: CASSARTSGLSYEQYF.

The chain joins TRBV19 to TRBJ2-7; tentatively, D is TRBD1 (6 bases). This CDR3 comprises 14 residues. The V gene's germline CDR1 is LNHDA and CDR2 SQIVND (reference sequence). With 3 bases removed from V and 2 bases from J, the gap between germline ends came to 11 bases. This CDR3 reads CASSMVQGAYEQYF. The CDR3 DNA is TGTGCCAGTAGTATGGTACAGGGTGCCTACGAGCAGTACTTC.

CDR3 protein: CASSETKLREKLFF. The CDR3 DNA reads TGTGCCAGCAGTGAAACCAAATTGAGGGAAAAACTGTTTTTT. This chain joins TRBV2 and TRBJ1-4; D gene uncertain. CDR1 is SNHLY and CDR2 is FYNNEI in the germline V gene. V shed 2 bases and J shed 8 bases, with 12 bases lying between them. The CDR3 sequence is 14 residues long.

CDR3 region: CASSEYGTDQEQYF. The CDR3 bases are TGTGCCAGCAGTGAATATGGAACGGACCAGGAGCAGTACTTC. The J gene is TRBJ2-7, the V gene TRBV25-1; D is unclear. The CDR3 runs to 14 residues. The V end was cut by 0 bases, the J end by 7 bases, with 13 bases between. The V gene's germline CDR1 is MGHDK and CDR2 SYGVNS.

The chain employs TRBV6-5 and TRBJ2-5, with D possibly being TRBD2 (6 bases). Germline values: CDR1 MNHEY, CDR2 SVGAGI. With 4 bases removed from V and 2 bases from J, the gap between germline ends came to 14 bases. This CDR3 is built from 15 residues. Written as DNA, the CDR3 is TGTGCCAGCAGTTCCAACTTAGCGGAACAAGAGACCCAGTACTTC. This codes for CASSSNLAEQETQYF.

This clone appeared once. The sample contains more than one DNA sequence encoding this CDR3. The chain employs TRBV7-9 and TRBJ1-5; 7 nucleotides match TRBD1. Germline V gene sequence: CDR1 SEHNR, CDR2 FQNEAQ (reference sequence). The CDR3 runs to 14 residues. V lost 1 base, J lost 4 bases, and 1 base stayed unmatched. The CDR3 coding sequence is TGTGCCAGCAGCTTAGGGGACAGAAATCAGCCCCAGCATTTT. Residues: CASSLGDRNQPQHF.

V gene TRBV9 combines with J gene TRBJ1-2; D is uncertain. V was trimmed by 4 bases and J by 9 bases, leaving 10 bases between them. The germline V gene has CDR1 SGDLS and CDR2 YYNGEE. This CDR3 spans 11 amino acids. The CDR3, as DNA: TGTGCCAGCAGCCTCGAACGGAGCTACACCTTC. Translated: CASSLERSYTF.

Regarding this clone: The DNA is omitted, as the CDR3 cannot be located on it reliably, and the CDR3 follows TCRdb's listing. The gene calls are TRBV19 and TRBJ1-4; TRBD1 is the table's D call, not checked against the DNA. Germline CDR1 is LNHDA and CDR2 is SQIVND (reference sequence). The CDR3 extends over 16 residues, inclusive of both ends. The CDR3 loop is CASSIFGPGGDEKLFF.

The chain uses TRBV13 and TRBJ2-7; either TRBD1 or TRBD2 may supply D (5 bases each). The CDR3 is 15 amino acids. The germline V and J ends were trimmed by 1 base and 3 bases, with 13 bases remaining between them. Per germline, CDR1 PRHDT and CDR2 FYEKMQ (reference sequence). CDR3 in amino acids: CASSLVGTLIYEQYF. In nucleotides, the CDR3 is TGTGCCAGCAGCTTAGTAGGGACGTTAATCTACGAGCAGTACTTC.

V is TRBV27 and J is TRBJ2-1; 7 bases agree with TRBD2. V dropped 4 bases and J dropped 4; count of bases not matched to a gene: 10. Germline V gene data show CDR1 as MNHEY and CDR2 as SMNVEV (reference sequence). The CDR3 has 16 amino acids. CDR3 in DNA: TGTGCCAGCAGTTCATCCGCGGGGGAGCTTTACAATGAGCAGTTCTTC. It yields the protein CASSSSAGELYNEQFF.

This chain joins TRBV7-2 and TRBJ1-2; 10 bases align to TRBD1. Germline CDR1 reads SGHTA; CDR2 reads FQGNSA. CDR3 length: 15 amino acids. J was trimmed by 6 bases and V by 2 bases; bases with no gene match: 6. The CDR3 spells CASSLSRQGADGYTF. The CDR3 DNA reads TGTGCCAGCAGCTTAAGTAGACAGGGGGCCGATGGCTACACCTTC.

Of note for this clone: The same CDR3 arises from other DNA sequences in this sample as well. The chain links TRBV29-1 to TRBJ1-2, with D possibly TRBD1 on 6 matching bases. Trimming removed 5 bases at V and 3 bases at J, with 7 bases between. The CDR3 extends over 11 amino acids. Germline CDR1 SQVTM, CDR2 ANQGSEA. The CDR3 DNA reads TGCAGCGTTAGGGGGGACTATGGCTACACCTTC. Its translation: CSVRGDYGYTF. Drawing the rest from reference TRBV29-1 and TRBJ1-2, the complete variable domain is SAVISQKPSRDICQRGTSLTIQCQVDSQVTMMFWYRQQPGQSLTLIATANQGSEATYESGFVIDKFPISRPNLTFSTLTVSNMSPEDSSIYLCSVRGDYGYTFGSGTRLTVV.

The genes are TRBV4-1 and TRBJ2-7, with 10 bases aligning to TRBD2. The CDR3 has 15 amino acids. Losses at the gene ends were 0 bases for V and 7 bases for J; bases not matched to a gene: 6. Looked up from germline, CDR1 is MGHRA and CDR2 is YSYEKL. The CDR3 coding sequence is TGCGCCAGCAGCCAAGACCCAGCGGGGGGGCTTGAGCAGTACTTC. As protein: CASSQDPAGGLEQYF.

The chain combines TRBV6-5 with TRBJ1-1, with 9 bases matching TRBD1. Germline CDR1 is MNHEY and CDR2 is SVGAGI. The length of the CDR3 is 15 residues. J lost 1 base, V lost 5 bases, and 5 bases had no gene match. The CDR3 loop is CASSRQGEENTEAFF. CDR3 bases: TGTGCCAGCAGTCGACAGGGGGAGGAGAACACTGAAGCTTTCTTT.

This clone is a singleton in its sample. This rearrangement joins TRBV21-1 to TRBJ2-7; the DNA was not compared with TRBD2, the D call given in the table. TRBV21-1 is marked as a pseudogene. This CDR3 comprises 17 residues. CDR3 DNA sequence: TGTGCCAGCAGCAAAAGGACTAGCGGGAGGGAAGTATACGAGCAGTACTTC. Its translation is CASSKRTSGREVYEQYF.

The V call is TRBV5-4, the J call TRBJ1-2, with a possible D match to TRBD1 (6 bases). Germline CDR1 SGHNT, CDR2 YYREEE (reference sequence). The CDR3 loop spans 15 amino acids. Trimming removed 4 bases from V and 2 bases from J, with 15 bases in between. The DNA for the CDR3 is TGTGCCAGCAGCGAACGTTGGGGGGCAAACTATGGCTACACCTTC. Protein product: CASSERWGANYGYTF.

This chain links TRBV2 with TRBJ2-7, with 11 bases that match TRBD1. From germline, CDR1 is SNHLY and CDR2 FYNNEI. This CDR3 region has 14 residues. With V trimmed by 5 bases and J by 3 bases, 3 bases remained unmatched. CDR3 region: CASSKGQGDYEQYF. CDR3 DNA: TGTGCCAGCAGTAAGGGACAGGGGGACTACGAGCAGTACTTC.

This rearrangement joins TRBV29-1 to TRBJ1-2, with D uncertain. V was cut by 1 base and J by 1 base, with 13 bases left in between. The CDR3 runs 15 residues. Germline CDR1 is SQVTM and CDR2 is ANQGSEA. CDR3 coding DNA: TGCAGCGTTGAAGTTAGTGAAGGGAATAACTATGGCTACACCTTC. This codes for CSVEVSEGNNYGYTF.

CDR3 sequence reads: CASSLIRQGGTDTQYF. The CDR3 coding sequence is TGCGCCAGCAGCTTAATTCGGCAGGGAGGCACAGATACGCAGTATTTT. V gene TRBV5-1 combines with J gene TRBJ2-3; perhaps D is TRBD1 or TRBD2 (5 bases each). The germline V and J ends were trimmed by 2 bases and 1 base, with 14 bases remaining between them. This CDR3 spans 16 amino acids. The V gene's germline CDR1 is SGHRS and CDR2 YFSETQ.